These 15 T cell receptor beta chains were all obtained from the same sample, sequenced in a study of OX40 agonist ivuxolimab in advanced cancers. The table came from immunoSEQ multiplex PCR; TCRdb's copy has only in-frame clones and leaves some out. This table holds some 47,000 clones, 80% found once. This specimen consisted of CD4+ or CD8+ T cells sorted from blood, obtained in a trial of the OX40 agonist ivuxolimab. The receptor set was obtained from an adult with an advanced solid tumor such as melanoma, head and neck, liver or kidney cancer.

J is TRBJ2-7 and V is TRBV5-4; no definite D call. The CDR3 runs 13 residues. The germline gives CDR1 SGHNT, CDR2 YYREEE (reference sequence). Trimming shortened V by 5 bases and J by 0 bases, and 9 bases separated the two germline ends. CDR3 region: CASSRWDSYEQYF. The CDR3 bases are TGTGCCAGCAGTCGGTGGGACTCCTACGAGCAGTACTTC.

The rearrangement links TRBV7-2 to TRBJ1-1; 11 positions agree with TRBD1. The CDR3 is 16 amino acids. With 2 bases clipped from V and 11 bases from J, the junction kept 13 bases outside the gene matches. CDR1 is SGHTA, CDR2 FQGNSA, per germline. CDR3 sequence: CASSLSMDRGRGGAFF. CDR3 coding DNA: TGTGCCAGCAGCTTATCCATGGACAGGGGGCGCGGCGGTGCTTTCTTT.

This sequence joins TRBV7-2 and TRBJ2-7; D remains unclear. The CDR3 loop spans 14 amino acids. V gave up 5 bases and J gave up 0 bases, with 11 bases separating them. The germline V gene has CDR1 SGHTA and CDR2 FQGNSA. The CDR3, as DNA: TGTGCCAGCAGCGGCGACCGTTCCTCCTACGAGCAGTACTTC. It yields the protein CASSGDRSSYEQYF.

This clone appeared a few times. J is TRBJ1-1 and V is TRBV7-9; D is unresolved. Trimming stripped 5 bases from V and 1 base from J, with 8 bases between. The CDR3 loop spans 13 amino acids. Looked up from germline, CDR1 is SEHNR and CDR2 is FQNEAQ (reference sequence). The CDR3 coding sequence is TGTGCCAGCAGCATCATGGGGAACACTGAAGCTTTCTTT. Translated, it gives CASSIMGNTEAFF.

The CDR3 DNA reads as TGTGCCAGCAGGGGGGACAGGGTGAACACTGAAGCTTTCTTT. Its protein is CASRGDRVNTEAFF. The chain recombines TRBV6-5 with TRBJ1-1; 9 bases line up with TRBD1. The CDR3 consists of 14 residues. The germline gives CDR1 MNHEY, CDR2 SVGAGI. The V segment lost 6 bases and the J segment 0 bases; nucleotides outside the gene matches: 2.

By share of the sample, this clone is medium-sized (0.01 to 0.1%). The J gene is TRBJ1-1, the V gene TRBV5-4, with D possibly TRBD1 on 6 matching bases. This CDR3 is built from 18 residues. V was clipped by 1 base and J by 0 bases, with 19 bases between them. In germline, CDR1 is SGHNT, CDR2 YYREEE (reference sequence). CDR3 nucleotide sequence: TGTGCCAGCAGCTTGAGTCAGGCAGGGGACTTCATGAACACTGAAGCTTTCTTT. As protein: CASSLSQAGDFMNTEAFF. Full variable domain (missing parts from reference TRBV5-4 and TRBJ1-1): ETGVTQSPTHLIKTRGQQVTLRCSSQSGHNTVSWYQQALGQGPQFIFQYYREEENGRGNFPPRFSGLQFPNYSSELNVNALELDDSALYLCASSLSQAGDFMNTEAFFGQGTRLTVV.

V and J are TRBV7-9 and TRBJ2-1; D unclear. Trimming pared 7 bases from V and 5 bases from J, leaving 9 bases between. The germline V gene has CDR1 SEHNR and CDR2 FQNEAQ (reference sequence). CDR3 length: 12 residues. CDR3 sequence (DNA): TGTGCCAGCAACCTTTGGGACAATGAGCAGTTCTTC. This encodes CASNLWDNEQFF.

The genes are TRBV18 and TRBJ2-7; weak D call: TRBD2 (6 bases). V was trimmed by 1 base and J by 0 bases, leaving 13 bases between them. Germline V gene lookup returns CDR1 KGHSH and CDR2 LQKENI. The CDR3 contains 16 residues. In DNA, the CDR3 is TGTGCCAGCTCACCACGGGGAATGGGGGGCTCCTACGAGCAGTACTTC. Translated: CASSPRGMGGSYEQYF.

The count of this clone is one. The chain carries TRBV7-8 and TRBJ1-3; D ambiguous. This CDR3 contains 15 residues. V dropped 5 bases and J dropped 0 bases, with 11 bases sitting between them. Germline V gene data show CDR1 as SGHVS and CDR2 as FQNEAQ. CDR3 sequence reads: CASSPNFVSGNTIYF. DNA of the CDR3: TGTGCCAGCAGCCCCAATTTTGTCTCTGGAAACACCATATATTTT.

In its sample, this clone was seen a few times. The CDR3 loop is CASSQVVLRHLNTEAFF. The CDR3 nucleotides read TGCGCCAGCAGCCAAGTAGTATTGCGACACTTGAACACTGAAGCTTTCTTT. The V gene is TRBV4-1, the J gene TRBJ1-1; D unresolved. The CDR3 covers 17 residues. Deletions cut 1 base from V and 0 bases from J, with 15 bases between. From germline, CDR1 is MGHRA and CDR2 YSYEKL.

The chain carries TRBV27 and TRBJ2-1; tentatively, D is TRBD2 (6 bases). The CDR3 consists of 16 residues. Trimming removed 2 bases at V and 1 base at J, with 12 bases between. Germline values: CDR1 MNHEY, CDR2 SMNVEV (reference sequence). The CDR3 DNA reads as TGTGCCAGCAGTTTAAATGGCGGGATGTCCTACAATGAGCAGTTCTTC. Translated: CASSLNGGMSYNEQFF.

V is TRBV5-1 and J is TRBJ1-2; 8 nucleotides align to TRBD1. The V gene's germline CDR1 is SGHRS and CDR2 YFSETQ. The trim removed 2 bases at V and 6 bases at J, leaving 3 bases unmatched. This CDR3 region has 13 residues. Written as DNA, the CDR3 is TGCGCCAGCAGCTTACTACAGGGGGATGGCTACACCTTC. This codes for CASSLLQGDGYTF.

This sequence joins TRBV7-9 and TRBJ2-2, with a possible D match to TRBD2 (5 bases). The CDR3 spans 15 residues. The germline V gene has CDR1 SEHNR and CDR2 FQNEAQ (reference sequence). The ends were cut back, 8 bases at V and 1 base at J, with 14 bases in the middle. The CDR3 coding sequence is TGTGCCAGCCCCCGTACGGGGTTGAACACCGGGGAGCTGTTTTTT. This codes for CASPRTGLNTGELFF.

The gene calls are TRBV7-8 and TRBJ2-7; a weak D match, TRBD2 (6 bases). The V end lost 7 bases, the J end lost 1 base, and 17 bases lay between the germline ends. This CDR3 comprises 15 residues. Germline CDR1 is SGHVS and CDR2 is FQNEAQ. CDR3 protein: CASTIGGRISYEQYF. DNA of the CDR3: TGTGCCAGCACCATTGGGGGGAGAATTTCCTACGAGCAGTACTTC.

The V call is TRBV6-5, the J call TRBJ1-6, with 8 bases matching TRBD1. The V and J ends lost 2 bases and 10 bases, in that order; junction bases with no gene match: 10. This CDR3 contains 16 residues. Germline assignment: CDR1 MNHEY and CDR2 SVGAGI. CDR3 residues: CASSYRAGGVGSPLHF. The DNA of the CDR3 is TGTGCCAGCAGTTACCGGGCAGGGGGCGTAGGATCACCCCTCCACTTT.